The present entry profiles one TCR beta chain with its context. The data derive from a study of blood T cell repertoires in COVID-19. The CDR3 consists of 15 residues. Trimming at V came to 4 bases and at J to 1 base, leaving 4 bases not matched to a gene. Germline-derived CDR1 and CDR2 are SGHRS and YFSETQ. Repertoires were generated with immunoSEQ multiplex PCR, while TCRdb's copy carries only in-frame clones and drops some. The data contain about 110,000 clones, approximately 70% of them seen just once; the ten biggest clones take up 1.8%. The chain recombines TRBV5-1 with TRBJ2-3, with 9 bases fitting TRBD2. The receptor's source is a middle-aged woman with acute or convalescent COVID-19. Material for sequencing was peripheral blood. Here the CDR3 DNA reads TGCGCCAGCAGCGACCCTAGCGGGGGCACAGATACGCAGTATTTT. It specifies CASSDPSGGTDTQYF.